This T cell receptor beta chain was obtained from a study of T cell clones after liver transplantation. Study overall: Samples came pre-transplant, pre-randomization before withdrawal, and post-randomization after withdrawal ended. Findings of the study overall: Small, mixed patient groups and varying post-transplant times limit these conclusions.

Sequencing was performed with immunoSEQ multiplex PCR; in TCRdb, only in-frame clones are kept and a portion is missing. The top ten hold around 2.2% of the sample, which has about 75,000 clones, roughly 80% seen once. In the case of this clone: Its antigen is not known.

This receptor was identified in a human patient who received a liver transplant. Some T cells may be the graft donor's. Material: CD4+ T cells from blood, obtained about 50 months after liver transplant.

CDR3 sequence (DNA): TGCGCCAGCAGCCAGAGACTAGCCGGACCGGGGGAGCTGTTTTTT. Protein sequence: CASSQRLAGPGELFF. This chain connects TRBV4-3 to TRBJ2-2; 7 bases are a match to TRBD2. Trimming cost V 3 bases and J 8 bases; bases outside gene matches: 9. Germline CDR1 reads LGHNA; CDR2 reads YSLEER. This CDR3 has 15 amino acids.